The rows below give T cell receptor beta chains drawn from one sample of a study of OX40 agonist ivuxolimab in advanced cancers. The assay was immunoSEQ multiplex PCR, and TCRdb's table has in-frame clones only and misses some. The sample shows around 37,000 clones, roughly 80% of them seen only once. This material consisted of CD4+ or CD8+ T cells sorted from blood, taken in a trial of the OX40 agonist ivuxolimab. The source of these receptors is an adult with an advanced solid tumor such as melanoma, head and neck, liver or kidney cancer. Both conserved end residues are part of each CDR3. A D gene is named only where the DNA matches it firmly. A row's size may be missing; if present it is once, few, many or a size class.

clone_size d_call j_call cdr3_length v_call cdr3_nt cdr3_aa
- TRBD2 TRBJ2-1 15 TRBV4-1 TGCGCCAGCAGCCAAGAGTGGACTAGCGGGGGTGAGCAGTTCTTC CASSQEWTSGGEQFF
- - TRBJ2-7 12 TRBV30 TGTGCCTGGAGTGTAGGGTCTTGGGAGCAGTACTTC CAWSVGSWEQYF
- - TRBJ1-2 13 TRBV5-6 TGTGCCAGCAGCCCCTCCCGGGAGGGAGGCTACACCTTC CASSPSREGGYTF
- TRBD2 TRBJ2-1 21 TRBV4-1 TGCGCCAGCAGCCAAGACCCTACTAGCGGGAGGGCCAAGAACCCCTACAATGAGCAGTTCTTC CASSQDPTSGRAKNPYNEQFF
few - TRBJ2-7 13 TRBV28 TGTGCCAGCAGTGGGACGGCCACCTACGAGCAGTACTTC CASSGTATYEQYF
few - TRBJ2-7 12 TRBV10-3 TGTGCCATCAGTGAGGGCTCCTACGAGCAGTACTTC CAISEGSYEQYF
- - TRBJ2-3 11 TRBV9 TGTGCCAGCAGCGACACAGATACGCAGTATTTT CASSDTDTQYF
once - TRBJ2-1 13 TRBV5-1 TGCGCCAGCAGCTTGTTAAGGGGTAATGAGCAGTTCTTC CASSLLRGNEQFF
- - TRBJ1-2 12 TRBV2 TGTGCCAGCACTCGTCAGGCTTATGGCTACACCTTC CASTRQAYGYTF
- TRBD1 TRBJ2-7 14 TRBV5-1 TGCGCCAGCAGCTTCCCAGGGGGTAACAACGAGCAGTACTTC CASSFPGGNNEQYF
few TRBD2 TRBJ2-1 17 TRBV7-9 TGTGCCAGCAGCACCTTAGCGGGAGGGAAAGAATACAATGAGCAGTTCTTC CASSTLAGGKEYNEQFF
- TRBD1 TRBJ1-2 14 TRBV5-4 TGTGCCAGCAGACTCTCGGGACAGGGGAAAGGCTACACCTTC CASRLSGQGKGYTF
- - TRBJ1-1 13 TRBV19 TGTGCCAGTAGAGTCACCTTAAACACTGAAGCTTTCTTT CASRVTLNTEAFF
few - TRBJ2-7 12 TRBV10-1 TGCGCCAGCAGTGAGGGGGGCTACGAGCAGTACTTC CASSEGGYEQYF
- TRBD1 TRBJ2-7 18 TRBV28 TGTGCCAGCAGTTCCCCGGACAGGGTAGACACTTACTCCTACGAGCAGTACTTC CASSSPDRVDTYSYEQYF
few TRBD1 TRBJ1-3 18 TRBV4-2 TGTGCCAGCAGCCAAGAATCCTCAGACAGGGTCTCTGGAAACACCATATATTTT CASSQESSDRVSGNTIYF
few - TRBJ1-5 14 TRBV5-1 TGCGCCAGCAGGGGGGACGGTAGCAATCAGCCCCAGCATTTT CASRGDGSNQPQHF
- - TRBJ2-7 14 TRBV11-2 TGTGCCAGCAGCTTAGTCGCTAGCCCCTACGAGCAGTACTTC CASSLVASPYEQYF
- - TRBJ2-7 13 TRBV7-2 TGTGCCAGCAGCCCGGGACCGACCTACGAGCAGTACTTC CASSPGPTYEQYF
- - TRBJ1-5 14 TRBV10-3 TGTGCCATCAGCCCAGAGCAGGGGAATCAGCCCCAGCATTTT CAISPEQGNQPQHF
- - TRBJ1-4 11 TRBV4-1 TGCGCCAGACAGGGTCGTGAAAAACTGTTTTTT CARQGREKLFF
- - TRBJ2-7 13 TRBV5-1 TGCGCCAGCAGCTTGACCGGTATGGGCGAGCAGTACTTC CASSLTGMGEQYF
- - TRBJ1-5 12 TRBV28 TGTGCCAGCAGTTGGGGGGATCAGCCCCAGCATTTT CASSWGDQPQHF
- - TRBJ2-3 12 TRBV29-1 TGCAGCGTTACAGGGTCCACAGATACGCAGTATTTT CSVTGSTDTQYF
- - TRBJ2-5 16 TRBV7-2 TGTGCCAGCAGCTCCGAACCGGGGCCGAGGCAAGAGACCCAGTACTTC CASSSEPGPRQETQYF
- - TRBJ2-3 14 TRBV9 TGTGCCAGCAGCCCCCTGGACAGAGCAGATACGCAGTATTTT CASSPLDRADTQYF
- - TRBJ2-3 15 TRBV9 TGTGCCAGCAGCCACGGAGGGGGAAGCACAGATACGCAGTATTTT CASSHGGGSTDTQYF
- - TRBJ1-2 18 TRBV19 TGTGCCAGTAGTCGGGGGGCCTATGGTTCGAACTATAACTATGGCTACACCTTC CASSRGAYGSNYNYGYTF
- - TRBJ2-5 15 TRBV5-6 TGTGCCAGCAGCTTGGTGGGGGGATCCCAAGAGACCCAGTACTTC CASSLVGGSQETQYF
once - TRBJ1-1 17 TRBV7-8 TGTGCCAGCAGCTTAGCTCATGTGGGCGGAATGAACACTGAAGCTTTCTTT CASSLAHVGGMNTEAFF
- - TRBJ2-5 14 TRBV18 TGTGCCAGCTCACCACCGGCAACCCGAGAGACCCAGTACTTC CASSPPATRETQYF
once TRBD1 TRBJ1-4 18 TRBV5-6 TGTGCCAGCAGCTGGGGGACAGGGGGAACAACAACTAATGAAAAACTGTTTTTT CASSWGTGGTTTNEKLFF
- - TRBJ1-4 15 TRBV11-2 TGTGCCAGCAGCCAAGCTCTCCTCAATGTGAAAAAACTGTTTTTT CASSQALLNVKKLFF
- TRBD2 TRBJ2-7 14 TRBV5-1 TGCGCCAGCAGCCGGACTAGCGGGTCCTACGAGCAGTACTTC CASSRTSGSYEQYF
few TRBD1 TRBJ1-1 14 TRBV28 TGTGCCAGCAACCGCGACAGGGGGCAAGTTGAAGCTTTCTTT CASNRDRGQVEAFF
- - TRBJ2-3 14 TRBV4-1 TGCGCCAGCAGCCAAGCGGGGGACACAGATACGCAGTATTTT CASSQAGDTDTQYF
- TRBD1 TRBJ1-2 14 TRBV2 TGTGCCAGCAGTAGGGACAGGGATAACTATGGCTACACCTTC CASSRDRDNYGYTF